This TCR beta chain was recorded in a study of response to subunit inactivated influenza vaccine. Overall study findings and caveats: Each seasonal influenza vaccination recruits few new T cells, the authors suggested.

This clonotype was detected only a few times. The target antigen is unknown. Germline values: CDR1 SNHLY, CDR2 FYNNEI. The CDR3 totals 14 residues. Trimming took off 6 bases at V and 8 bases at J, with 17 bases between the two ends. TCRdb recomputed calls from the RT-PCR reads with MiXCR, one row per CDR3 protein. Of around 570,000 distinct CDR3 sequences listed, 7.6% are singletons. The sequencing here drew on PBMCs from blood, taken around 25 months after vaccination. The J gene is TRBJ2-4, the V gene TRBV2, with D uncertain. The TCR was taken from a man between 50 and 70 years old who received an inactivated influenza vaccine. In nucleotides, the CDR3 is TGTGCCAGCAGCTTAAACACCCAAATGGACATTCAGTACTTC. Protein sequence: CASSLNTQMDIQYF.